Listed here are 18 T cell receptor beta chains from one sample, sequenced in a study of cytomegalovirus exposure and HLA in healthy donors. This PCR relied on a set of 60 Vbeta primers and 13 Jbeta primers. Sequencing used immunoSEQ multiplex PCR; TCRdb keeps in-frame clones, though not all of them. Among 99,000 or so clones listed, roughly 80% were seen once. Sequences were obtained from PBMCs. The receptors shown here come from a man in his thirties or forties in good health and CMV-seropositive.

As for this clone: Relative to the germline gene, one junction end is altered; a read error may explain this. V and J are TRBV7-9 and TRBJ1-5, with unresolved D. The CDR3 extends over 12 amino acids. CDR1 SEHNR and CDR2 FQNEAQ come from the germline V gene (reference sequence). The DNA of the CDR3 is TGTTCCAGCAGCTTAGGTAGTCAGCCCCAGCATTTT. Protein product: CSSSLGSQPQHF.

This chain links TRBV9 with TRBJ2-1; D is undetermined. The CDR3 contains 12 residues. The V and J ends lost 2 bases and 6 bases respectively, with 6 bases between them. From germline, CDR1 is SGDLS and CDR2 YYNGEE. CDR3 loop: CASSVAGNEQFF. The CDR3 DNA reads as TGTGCCAGCAGCGTTGCCGGCAATGAGCAGTTCTTC.

This clone was counted a few times. The rearrangement links TRBV9 to TRBJ2-3; the match to TRBD2 covers 10 bases. Germline CDR1 SGDLS, CDR2 YYNGEE. The length of the CDR3 is 16 residues. J gave up 1 base and V 4 bases, and 6 bases lay outside the gene matches. The DNA for the CDR3 is TGTGCCAGCAGCACGACCAGCGGGGGGGGCACAGATACGCAGTATTTT. It is translated as CASSTTSGGGTDTQYF.

This chain joins TRBV6-5 and TRBJ2-1, with 9 bases matching TRBD1. Germline V gene data show CDR1 as MNHEY and CDR2 as SVGAGI. Unmatched junction bases numbered 2, after V lost 0 bases and J lost 2 bases. This CDR3 contains 16 residues. The CDR3 coding sequence is TGTGCCAGCAGTTACTCGGGGACAGGGCCCTACAATGAGCAGTTCTTC. This sequence encodes CASSYSGTGPYNEQFF.

The CDR3 DNA reads as TGTGCCAGCAGCTCGCGGACAACCTCTGGAAACACCATATATTTT. This codes for CASSSRTTSGNTIYF. The chain joins TRBV7-9 to TRBJ1-3, with a possible D match to TRBD1 (5 bases). The CDR3 runs 15 residues. In germline, CDR1 is SEHNR, CDR2 FQNEAQ (reference sequence). With 4 bases removed from V and 0 bases from J, the gap between germline ends came to 10 bases.

This chain joins TRBV2 and TRBJ1-5; D is possibly TRBD1 (6 bases). V was cut by 7 bases and J by 2 bases, with 12 bases left in between. This CDR3 has 14 residues. Germline values: CDR1 SNHLY, CDR2 FYNNEI. The CDR3 region has the DNA TGTGCCAGCAACAGGGAAGGTGGCAATCAGCCCCAGCATTTT. Translating gives CASNREGGNQPQHF.

The chain employs TRBV28 and TRBJ1-1; D is perhaps TRBD1 (5 bases). V dropped 2 bases and J dropped 4 bases, with 11 bases sitting between them. The CDR3 length is 14 residues. Germline CDR1 is MDHEN and CDR2 is SYDVKM. This chain's CDR3 is CASSLTQGGTEAFF. The CDR3 DNA is TGTGCCAGCAGTTTAACTCAGGGAGGCACTGAAGCTTTCTTT.

The rearrangement uses TRBV19 and TRBJ2-7; 12 nucleotides agree with TRBD2. The CDR3 contains 16 residues. V lost 6 bases to trimming and J lost 2 bases; unmatched junction nucleotides: 8. Germline CDR1 LNHDA, CDR2 SQIVND (reference sequence). The CDR3 coding sequence is TGTGCCAGTAGCCTAATCTGGACTAGCGGGGCCTACGAGCAGTACTTC. As protein: CASSLIWTSGAYEQYF.

V and J are TRBV30 and TRBJ1-2; D not resolved. CDR1 GTSNPN and CDR2 SVGIG come from the germline V gene (reference sequence). The V and J ends lost 5 bases and 6 bases respectively, with 13 bases between them. The CDR3 is 12 residues long. CDR3 region: CAWVRLPHGYTF. CDR3 sequence (DNA): TGTGCCTGGGTCAGACTTCCCCATGGCTACACCTTC.

CDR3 sequence reads: CASSYGDRAGATEAFF. The DNA for the CDR3 is TGCGCCAGCAGCTACGGGGACAGGGCGGGAGCAACTGAAGCTTTCTTT. The genes are TRBV5-1 and TRBJ1-1, with TRBD1 identical over 9 bases. CDR1 is SGHRS and CDR2 is YFSETQ in the germline V gene. V dropped 3 bases and J dropped 5; count of bases not matched to a gene: 11. This CDR3 has 16 residues.

V and J are TRBV7-9 and TRBJ1-5; tentatively, D is TRBD1 (6 bases). The CDR3 length is 17 residues. Germline assignment: CDR1 SEHNR and CDR2 FQNEAQ (reference sequence). Trimming shortened V by 5 bases and J by 3 bases, and 20 bases separated the two germline ends. The CDR3 sequence: CASSLHRPGQYNQPQHF. CDR3 bases: TGTGCCAGCAGCCTCCACCGGCCAGGACAGTACAATCAGCCCCAGCATTTT.

This chain links TRBV5-7 with TRBJ2-7; 10 nucleotides line up with TRBD1. TRBV5-7 is identified as an open reading frame with a role that is uncertain. CDR3 length: 17 amino acids. The V segment lost 0 bases and the J segment 2 bases; nucleotides outside the gene matches: 8. CDR3: CASSLVNRDRGPYEQYF. Here the CDR3 DNA reads TGTGCCAGCAGCTTGGTAAACCGGGACAGGGGACCCTACGAGCAGTACTTC.

The chain joins TRBV5-1 to TRBJ2-7, with D tentatively TRBD1 (6 bases). The CDR3 is 15 residues long. V lost 1 base and J lost 7, with 18 bases in between. CDR1 SGHRS and CDR2 YFSETQ come from the germline V gene. CDR3 protein: CASSLSPATQGEQYF. CDR3 sequence (DNA): TGCGCCAGCAGCTTGTCTCCGGCGACCCAGGGGGAGCAGTACTTC.

The CDR3 region is CASSEQSRGSNYGYTF. The CDR3 DNA is TGCGCCAGCAGCGAACAATCCAGGGGTTCGAACTATGGCTACACCTTC. The genes are TRBV4-1 and TRBJ1-2, with D possibly being TRBD1 (6 bases). V lost 5 bases to trimming and J lost 2 bases, with 18 bases between them. Germline V CDR1 and CDR2: MGHRA, YSYEKL. This CDR3 is built from 16 residues.

V usage is TRBV5-6 and J usage is TRBJ2-5, with D possibly matching TRBD1 (6 bases). Germline CDR1 and CDR2: SGHDT and YYEEEE. This CDR3 is built from 15 residues. V lost 3 bases to trimming and J lost 2 bases, with 14 bases between them. CDR3 in amino acids: CASSYRLTGQETQYF. The DNA for the CDR3 is TGTGCCAGCAGCTACCGGCTGACAGGACAAGAGACCCAGTACTTC.

The J gene is TRBJ2-5, the V gene TRBV30; D gene uncertain. With the DNA end fitting TRBJ2-7 better, the J assignment may be wrong. This CDR3 has 11 residues. Germline CDR1 is GTSNPN and CDR2 is SVGIG (reference sequence). The CDR3 loop is CAWSRESEQYF. DNA of the CDR3: TGTGCCTGGAGTCGAGAGTCCGAGCAGTACTTC.

V usage is TRBV5-6 and J usage is TRBJ2-3, with TRBD2 as a possible D gene (6 bases). This CDR3 has 15 residues. CDR1 is SGHDT and CDR2 is YYEEEE in the germline V gene. V was shortened by 3 bases and J by 1 base, with 12 bases between the two germline ends. CDR3 bases: TGTGCCAGCAGCTCCTTGGGCGGGGGCACAGATACGCAGTATTTT. Its translation: CASSSLGGGTDTQYF.

The rearrangement joins TRBV5-1 to TRBJ2-5; 10 nucleotides line up with TRBD2. Germline V gene sequence: CDR1 SGHRS, CDR2 YFSETQ. The CDR3 totals 15 residues. V shed 2 bases and J 4 bases; nucleotides not matched to a gene: 5. The CDR3 spells CASSLAGGPVETQYF. Here the CDR3 DNA reads TGCGCCAGCAGCTTAGCGGGGGGGCCGGTAGAGACCCAGTACTTC. Looking up the rest from reference TRBV5-1 and TRBJ2-5 gives the full variable domain: KAGVTQTPRYLIKTRGQQVTLSCSPISGHRSVSWYQQTPGQGLQFLFEYFSETQRNKGNFPGRFSGRQFSNSRSEMNVSTLELGDSALYLCASSLAGGPVETQYFGPGTRLLVL.